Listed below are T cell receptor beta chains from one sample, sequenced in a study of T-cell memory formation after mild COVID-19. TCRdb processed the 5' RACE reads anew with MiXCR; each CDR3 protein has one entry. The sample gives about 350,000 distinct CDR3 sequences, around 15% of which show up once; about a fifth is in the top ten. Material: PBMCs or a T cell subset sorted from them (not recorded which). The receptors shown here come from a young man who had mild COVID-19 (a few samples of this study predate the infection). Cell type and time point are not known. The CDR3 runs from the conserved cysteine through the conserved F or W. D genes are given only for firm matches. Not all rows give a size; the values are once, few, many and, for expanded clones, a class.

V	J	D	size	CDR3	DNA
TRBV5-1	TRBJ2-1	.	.	CASSGVDLGEQFF	TGCGCCAGCAGCGGGGTGGATTTGGGTGAGCAGTTCTTC
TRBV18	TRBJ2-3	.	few	CASSSTVGGDTQYF	TGTGCCAGCTCATCGACGGTCGGCGGGGATACGCAGTATTTT
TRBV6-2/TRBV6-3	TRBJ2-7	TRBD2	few	CASSRTSGGPPTYEQYF	TGTGCCAGCAGCAGGACTAGCGGGGGGCCTCCGACCTACGAGCAGTACTTC
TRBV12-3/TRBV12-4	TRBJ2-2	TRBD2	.	CASSSTKRGDGELFF	TGTGCCAGCAGTTCAACGAAGCGGGGGGACGGGGAGCTGTTTTTT
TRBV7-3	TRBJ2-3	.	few	CASSRGWQDTQYF	TGTGCCAGCAGCCGGGGGTGGCAGGATACGCAGTATTTT
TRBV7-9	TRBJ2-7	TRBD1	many	CASSLQGSSYEQYF	TGTGCCAGCAGCCTACAGGGGAGCTCCTACGAGCAGTACTTC
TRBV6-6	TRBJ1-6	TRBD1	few	CASTRQGAGSPLHF	TGTGCCAGCACTCGTCAGGGGGCGGGGTCACCCCTCCACTTT
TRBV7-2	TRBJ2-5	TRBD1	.	CASSLGQGQGQETQYF	TGTGCCAGCAGCTTGGGCCAGGGACAGGGACAAGAGACCCAGTACTTC
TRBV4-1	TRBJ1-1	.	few	CASSRGKRGAFF	TGCGCCAGCAGCCGGGGAAAACGAGGAGCTTTCTTT
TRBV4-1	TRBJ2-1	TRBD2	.	CASSPGVAGYNEQFF	TGCGCCAGCAGCCCCGGGGTAGCGGGGTATAATGAGCAGTTCTTC
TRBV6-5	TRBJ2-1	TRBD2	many	CASSPDGLAGVNEQFF	TGTGCCAGCAGTCCTGATGGACTAGCGGGGGTTAATGAGCAGTTCTTC
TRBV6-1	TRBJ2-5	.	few	CASSELGGETQYF	TGTGCCAGCAGTGAATTGGGGGGCGAGACCCAGTACTTC
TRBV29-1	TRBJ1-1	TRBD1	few	CSVPGTGGQKGYTEAFF	TGCAGCGTCCCCGGGACAGGGGGCCAGAAGGGGTACACTGAAGCTTTCTTT
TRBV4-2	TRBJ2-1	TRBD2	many	CASSQARTSGGGQFF	TGTGCCAGCAGCCAAGCCCGGACTAGCGGGGGTGGGCAGTTCTTC
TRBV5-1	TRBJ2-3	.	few	CASSLGKTDTQYF	TGCGCCAGCAGCTTAGGAAAGACAGATACGCAGTATTTT
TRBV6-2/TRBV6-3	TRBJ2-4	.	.	CASSHRRDIQYF	TGTGCCAGCAGCCACCGGAGGGACATTCAGTACTTC
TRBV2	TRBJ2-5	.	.	CASSGDGQETQYF	TGTGCCAGCAGTGGCGACGGACAAGAGACCCAGTACTTC
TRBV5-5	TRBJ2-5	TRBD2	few	CASSSSGGTSIQTQYF	TGTGCCAGCAGCTCTAGCGGGGGGACCTCAATCCAGACCCAGTACTTC
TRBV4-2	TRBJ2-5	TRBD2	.	CASSPTPSGAETQYF	TGTGCCAGCAGCCCCACCCCTAGCGGGGCAGAGACCCAGTACTTC
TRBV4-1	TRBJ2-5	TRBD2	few	CASSPGSGVPETQYF	TGCGCCAGCAGCCCTGGTAGCGGGGTACCGGAGACCCAGTACTTC
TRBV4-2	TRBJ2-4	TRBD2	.	CASSQETSGGANENIQYF	TGTGCCAGCAGCCAAGAAACTAGCGGGGGGGCGAATGAAAACATTCAGTACTTC
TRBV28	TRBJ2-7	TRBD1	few	CASSYNRGPGEQYF	TGTGCCAGCAGTTACAACAGGGGGCCTGGCGAGCAGTACTTC
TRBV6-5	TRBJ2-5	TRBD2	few	CASSFSGGISETQYF	TGTGCCAGCAGTTTTTCGGGGGGGATTAGCGAGACCCAGTACTTC
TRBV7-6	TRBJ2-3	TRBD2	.	CASSLRGGPARDTQYF	TGTGCCAGCAGCTTACGGGGGGGGCCGGCAAGGGATACGCAGTATTTT
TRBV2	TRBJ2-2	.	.	CASSVLGLPNTGELFF	TGTGCCAGCAGTGTATTAGGGCTTCCTAACACCGGGGAGCTGTTTTTT
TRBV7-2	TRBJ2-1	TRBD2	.	CASSLRRGLAGLNEQFF	TGTGCCAGCAGCCTCCGTCGGGGACTAGCGGGGCTCAATGAGCAGTTCTTC
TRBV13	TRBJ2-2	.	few	CASSLFTGELFF	TGTGCCAGCAGCTTATTCACCGGGGAGCTGTTTTTT
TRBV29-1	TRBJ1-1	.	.	CSVGGFPEAFF	TGCAGCGTAGGGGGGTTCCCTGAAGCTTTCTTT
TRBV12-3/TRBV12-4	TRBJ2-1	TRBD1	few	CASKAGGGHNEQFF	TGTGCCAGCAAAGCAGGGGGCGGCCACAATGAGCAGTTCTTC
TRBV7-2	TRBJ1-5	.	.	CASSFRPYSNQPQHF	TGTGCCAGCAGCTTTCGCCCTTATAGCAATCAGCCCCAGCATTTT
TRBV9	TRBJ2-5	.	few	CASSVGEETQYF	TGTGCCAGCAGCGTAGGCGAAGAGACCCAGTACTTC
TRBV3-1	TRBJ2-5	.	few	CASSQQEGTQYF	TGTGCCAGCAGCCAACAAGAAGGGACCCAGTACTTC
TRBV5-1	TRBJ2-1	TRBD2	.	CASRVSGAYNEQFF	TGCGCCAGCAGGGTTAGCGGGGCCTACAATGAGCAGTTCTTC
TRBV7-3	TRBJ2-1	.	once	CASSQRGGREGEQFF	TGTGCCAGCAGCCAAAGGGGTGGGCGGGAAGGAGAGCAGTTCTTC
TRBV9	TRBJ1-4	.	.	CASSDRSTNEKLFF	TGTGCCAGCAGCGACCGGTCTACTAATGAAAAACTGTTTTTT
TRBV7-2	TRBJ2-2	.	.	CAISLLRLTNTGELFF	TGTGCCATCAGCTTATTGCGACTTACGAACACCGGGGAGCTGTTTTTT
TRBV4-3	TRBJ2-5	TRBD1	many	CASSPDRGETQYF	TGCGCCAGCAGCCCAGACAGGGGAGAGACCCAGTACTTC
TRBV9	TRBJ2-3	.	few	CASNLPGVQSDTQYF	TGTGCCAGCAATCTTCCGGGGGTCCAATCAGATACGCAGTATTTT
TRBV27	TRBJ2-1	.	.	CASSFTLLSYNEQFF	TGTGCCAGCAGTTTTACACTCCTCTCCTACAATGAGCAGTTCTTC
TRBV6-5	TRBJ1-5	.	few	CASSYAQINQPQHF	TGTGCCAGCAGTTACGCCCAGATCAATCAGCCCCAGCATTTT
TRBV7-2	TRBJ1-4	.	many	CASSLGWGAPQNKLFF	TGTGCCAGCAGCTTAGGATGGGGGGCCCCCCAGAACAAACTGTTTTTT
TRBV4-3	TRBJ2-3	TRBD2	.	CASSPGLAGRSTDTQYF	TGCGCCAGCAGCCCCGGACTAGCGGGGCGTAGCACAGATACGCAGTATTTT
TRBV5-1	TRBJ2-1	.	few	CASSAYGTEQFF	TGCGCCAGCAGCGCCTACGGGACGGAGCAGTTCTTC
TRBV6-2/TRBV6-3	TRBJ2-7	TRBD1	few	CASSLKGARAEQYF	TGTGCCAGCAGTCTTAAGGGGGCGCGAGCCGAGCAGTACTTC
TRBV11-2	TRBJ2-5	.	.	CASSRAVPGETQYF	TGTGCCAGCAGCCGGGCTGTGCCCGGGGAGACCCAGTACTTC
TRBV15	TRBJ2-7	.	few	CATSRDHGSYEQYF	TGTGCCACCAGCAGAGATCATGGGTCCTACGAGCAGTACTTC
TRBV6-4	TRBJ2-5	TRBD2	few	CASSDTPGLAETQYF	TGTGCCAGCAGTGACACCCCGGGACTAGCCGAGACCCAGTACTTC
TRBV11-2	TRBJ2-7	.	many	CASSLSEGYEQYF	TGTGCCAGCAGCTTATCCGAGGGCTACGAGCAGTACTTC
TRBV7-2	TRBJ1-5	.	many	CASSFSVASNQPQHF	TGTGCCAGCAGCTTCTCCGTGGCTAGCAATCAGCCCCAGCATTTT
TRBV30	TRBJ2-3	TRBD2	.	CAWSNVAGTVDTQYF	TGTGCCTGGAGCAACGTAGCGGGGACCGTGGATACGCAGTATTTT
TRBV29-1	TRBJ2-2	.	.	CSVAPVLPGELFF	TGCAGCGTTGCCCCGGTTCTTCCCGGGGAGCTGTTTTTT
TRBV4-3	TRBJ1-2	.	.	CASSPRGQLNGYTF	TGCGCCAGCAGCCCACGAGGACAGTTAAATGGCTACACCTTC
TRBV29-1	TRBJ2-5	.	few	CSVGKIQETQYF	TGCAGCGTTGGAAAGATACAAGAGACCCAGTACTTC